The 10 T cell receptor beta chains presented below share a single source sample, sequenced in a study of T cell changes during pregnancy in multiple sclerosis. Profiled with immunoSEQ multiplex PCR; TCRdb holds only in-frame clones, not every one. The profile shows some 100,000 clones, almost 95% of them singletons. Specimen: peripheral blood, collected before pregnancy. These receptors all come from a female donor with multiple sclerosis, enrolled in a pregnancy study.

The V and J genes are TRBV19 and TRBJ1-2, with D tentatively TRBD1 (6 bases). The CDR3 is 15 amino acids. Trimming shortened V by 4 bases and J by 2 bases, and 14 bases separated the two germline ends. Germline CDR1 and CDR2: LNHDA and SQIVND (reference sequence). The CDR3 protein is CASSRTDSLNYGYTF. For the CDR3, the DNA is TGTGCCAGTAGTAGGACGGACAGCTTGAACTATGGCTACACCTTC.

The chain carries TRBV18 and TRBJ2-2; no clear D. V lost 1 base and J lost 7, with 7 bases in between. The CDR3 sequence is 13 residues long. Germline V lookup: CDR1 KGHSH, CDR2 LQKENI. The CDR3 region has the DNA TGTGCCAGCTCACCACGGAGCGTCGGGGAGCTGTTTTTT. Residues: CASSPRSVGELFF.

The rearrangement joins TRBV6-1 to TRBJ1-1; D might be TRBD1 (5 bases). Germline V lookup: CDR1 MNHNS, CDR2 SASEGT. CDR3 size: 15 residues. V was shortened by 2 bases and J by 8 bases, with 18 bases between the two germline ends. The CDR3 loop reads CASSESPSGLGEAFF. The CDR3 DNA reads TGTGCCAGCAGTGAATCACCATCAGGGCTCGGGGAAGCTTTCTTT.

The chain employs TRBV9 and TRBJ2-1; TRBD2 matches 14 bases. V lost 3 bases to trimming and J lost 5 bases; unmatched junction nucleotides: 7. The CDR3 spans 17 residues. Germline V gives CDR1 SGDLS, CDR2 YYNGEE. CDR3 region: CASSGGTSGRQNNEQFF. CDR3 in DNA: TGTGCCAGCAGCGGCGGGACTAGCGGGAGACAGAACAATGAGCAGTTCTTC.

The rearrangement links TRBV5-5 to TRBJ2-7, with D possibly being TRBD1 (5 bases). This CDR3 contains 13 residues. The germline V gene has CDR1 SGHKS and CDR2 YYEKEE (reference sequence). V lost 0 bases, J lost 2 bases, and 6 bases lay in between. The DNA of the CDR3 is TGTGCCAGCAGCTTGGCAGGGACCTACGAGCAGTACTTC. Residues: CASSLAGTYEQYF. The whole variable domain, remainder taken from reference TRBV5-5 and TRBJ2-7, is DAGVTQSPTHLIKTRGQQVTLRCSPISGHKSVSWYQQVLGQGPQFIFQYYEKEERGRGNFPDRFSARQFPNYSSELNVNALLLGDSALYLCASSLAGTYEQYFGPGTRLTVT.

In the case of this clone: Distinct nucleotide sequences in the sample also encode this CDR3. This chain uses TRBV27 with TRBJ1-2; D not resolved. Trimming left V 2 bases short and J 2 bases short, with 6 bases between. The CDR3 covers 13 residues. The germline V gene encodes CDR1 MNHEY and CDR2 SMNVEV (reference sequence). CDR3 residues: CASSLGRNYGYTF. For the CDR3, the DNA is TGTGCCAGCAGTTTAGGCAGGAACTATGGCTACACCTTC.

The chain is built from TRBV28 and TRBJ1-5, with a tentative D call TRBD1 (6 bases). V lost 7 bases and J lost 2, with 21 bases in between. CDR1 is MDHEN, CDR2 SYDVKM, per germline. This CDR3 is built from 17 residues. CDR3 coding DNA: TGTGCCAGCACTCTTTTTGGGGGCGTACAGGGCAATCAGCCCCAGCATTTT. Translation gives CASTLFGGVQGNQPQHF.

This sequence joins TRBV7-9 and TRBJ1-4; 8 positions agree with TRBD1. The CDR3 length is 14 residues. Germline values: CDR1 SEHNR, CDR2 FQNEAQ (reference sequence). V was pared by 5 bases and J by 10 bases, with 9 bases of the junction left unmatched. This chain's CDR3 is CASSQQTGGGKLFF. CDR3 DNA: TGTGCCAGCAGCCAACAAACAGGGGGAGGAAAACTGTTTTTT.

V and J are TRBV10-3 and TRBJ1-4; D ambiguous. Germline values: CDR1 ENHRY, CDR2 SYGVKD. Trimming pared 6 bases from V and 6 bases from J, leaving 14 bases between. The CDR3 length is 14 residues. The CDR3 coding sequence is TGTGCCATCAGGTCAGGTGTGGGAGATGAAAAACTGTTTTTT. Protein: CAIRSGVGDEKLFF.

This rearrangement joins TRBV28 to TRBJ1-4; the D gene is possibly TRBD1 (6 bases). Trimming left V 10 bases short and J 2 bases short, with 20 bases between. The CDR3 is 16 residues long. Germline CDR1 reads MDHEN; CDR2 reads SYDVKM. CDR3 nucleotides: TGTGCCACCCTCCCGGGGGGCGCGGCGACTAATGAAAAACTGTTTTTT. It codes for CATLPGGAATNEKLFF.